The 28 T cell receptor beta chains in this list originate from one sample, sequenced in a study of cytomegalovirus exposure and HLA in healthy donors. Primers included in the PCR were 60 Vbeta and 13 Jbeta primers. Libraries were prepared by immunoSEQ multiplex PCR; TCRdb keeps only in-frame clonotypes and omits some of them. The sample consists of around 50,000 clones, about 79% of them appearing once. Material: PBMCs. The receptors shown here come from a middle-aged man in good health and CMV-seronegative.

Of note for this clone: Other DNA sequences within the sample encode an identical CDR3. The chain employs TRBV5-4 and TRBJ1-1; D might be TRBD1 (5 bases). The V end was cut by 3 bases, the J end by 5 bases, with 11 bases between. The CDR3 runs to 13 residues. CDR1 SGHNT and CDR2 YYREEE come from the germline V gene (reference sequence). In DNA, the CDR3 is TGTGCCAGCAGCTACGGGGGGGTTACTGAAGCTTTCTTT. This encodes CASSYGGVTEAFF.

The CDR3 protein is CASTTASGGSAEQYF. The CDR3, as DNA: TGTGCCAGCACCACCGCCTCAGGGGGCTCGGCCGAGCAGTACTTC. The rearrangement uses TRBV27 and TRBJ2-7; 8 bases agree with TRBD1. Germline-derived CDR1 and CDR2 are MNHEY and SMNVEV (reference sequence). The CDR3 length is 15 residues. The V segment lost 7 bases and the J segment 6 bases; nucleotides outside the gene matches: 14.

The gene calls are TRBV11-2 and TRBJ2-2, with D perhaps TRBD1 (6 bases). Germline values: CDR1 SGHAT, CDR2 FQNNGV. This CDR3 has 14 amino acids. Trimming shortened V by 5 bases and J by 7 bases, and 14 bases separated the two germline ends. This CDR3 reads CASSRDTHGGELFF. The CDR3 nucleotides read TGTGCCAGCAGCAGGGACACCCACGGCGGGGAGCTGTTTTTT.

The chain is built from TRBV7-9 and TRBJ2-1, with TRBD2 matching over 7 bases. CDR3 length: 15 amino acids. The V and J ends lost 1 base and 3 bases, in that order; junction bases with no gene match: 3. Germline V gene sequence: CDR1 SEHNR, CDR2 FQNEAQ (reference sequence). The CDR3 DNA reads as TGTGCCAGCAGCTTAGGCGGGGGAGTCTACAATGAGCAGTTCTTC. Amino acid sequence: CASSLGGGVYNEQFF.

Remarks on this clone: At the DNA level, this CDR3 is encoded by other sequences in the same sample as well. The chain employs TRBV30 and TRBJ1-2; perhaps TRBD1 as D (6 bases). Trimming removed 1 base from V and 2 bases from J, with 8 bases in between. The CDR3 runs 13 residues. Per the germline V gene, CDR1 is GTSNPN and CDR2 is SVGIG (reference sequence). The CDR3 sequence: CAWSATGNYGYTF. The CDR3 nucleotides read TGTGCCTGGAGTGCCACAGGGAACTATGGCTACACCTTC.

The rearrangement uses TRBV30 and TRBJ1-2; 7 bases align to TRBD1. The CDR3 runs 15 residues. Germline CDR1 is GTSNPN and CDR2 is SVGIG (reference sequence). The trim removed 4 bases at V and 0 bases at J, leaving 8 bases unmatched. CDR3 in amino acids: CAWMRGLGPNYGYTF. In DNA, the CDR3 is TGTGCCTGGATGAGGGGGCTCGGCCCTAACTATGGCTACACCTTC.

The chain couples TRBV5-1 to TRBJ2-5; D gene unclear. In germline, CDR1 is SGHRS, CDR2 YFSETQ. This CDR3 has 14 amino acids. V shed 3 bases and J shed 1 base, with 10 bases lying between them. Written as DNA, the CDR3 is TGCGCCAGCAGCTATGGAGCGAGCCAAGAGACCCAGTACTTC. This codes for CASSYGASQETQYF.

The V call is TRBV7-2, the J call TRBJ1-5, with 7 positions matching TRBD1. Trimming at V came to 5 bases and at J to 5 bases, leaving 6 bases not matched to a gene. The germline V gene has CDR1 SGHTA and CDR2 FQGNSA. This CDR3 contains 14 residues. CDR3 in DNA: TGTGCCAGCAGCCGTGACAGGGTTGATCAGCCCCAGCATTTT. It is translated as CASSRDRVDQPQHF.

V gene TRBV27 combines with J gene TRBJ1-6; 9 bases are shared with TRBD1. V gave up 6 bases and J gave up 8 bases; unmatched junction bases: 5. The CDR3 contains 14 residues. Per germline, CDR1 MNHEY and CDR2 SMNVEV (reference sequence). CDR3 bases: TGTGCCAGCAGGGAGGGACAGGGTTATTCACCCCTCCACTTT. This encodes CASREGQGYSPLHF.

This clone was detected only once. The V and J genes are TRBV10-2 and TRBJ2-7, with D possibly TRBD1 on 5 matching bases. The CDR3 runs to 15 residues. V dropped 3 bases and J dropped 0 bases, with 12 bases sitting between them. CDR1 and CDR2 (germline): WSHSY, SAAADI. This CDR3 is CASSDYDTGSYEQYF. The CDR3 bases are TGCGCCAGCAGTGATTACGACACAGGCTCCTACGAGCAGTACTTC.

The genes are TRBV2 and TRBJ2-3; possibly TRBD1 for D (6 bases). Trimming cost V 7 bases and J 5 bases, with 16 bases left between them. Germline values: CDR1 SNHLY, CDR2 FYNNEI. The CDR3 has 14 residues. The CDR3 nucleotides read TGTGCCAGCAAAGAGACAGGAGGTATAGATACGCAGTATTTT. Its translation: CASKETGGIDTQYF.

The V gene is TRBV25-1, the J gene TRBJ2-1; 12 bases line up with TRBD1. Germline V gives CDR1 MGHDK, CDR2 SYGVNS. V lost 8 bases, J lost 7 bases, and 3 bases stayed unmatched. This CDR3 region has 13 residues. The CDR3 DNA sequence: TGTGCCAGCCGGGACAGGGGGCAGAATGAGCAGTTCTTC. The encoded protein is CASRDRGQNEQFF.

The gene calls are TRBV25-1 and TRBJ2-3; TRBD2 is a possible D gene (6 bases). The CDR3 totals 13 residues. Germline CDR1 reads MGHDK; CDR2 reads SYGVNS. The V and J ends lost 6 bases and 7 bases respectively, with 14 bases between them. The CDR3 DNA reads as TGTGCCAGCAGCGGGGGTTCCGGTTATACGCAGTATTTT. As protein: CASSGGSGYTQYF.

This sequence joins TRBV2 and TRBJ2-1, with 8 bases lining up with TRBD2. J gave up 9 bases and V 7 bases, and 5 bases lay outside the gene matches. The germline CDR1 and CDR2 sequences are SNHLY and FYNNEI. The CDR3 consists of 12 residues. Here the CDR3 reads CASTRTSSEQFF. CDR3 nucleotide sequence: TGTGCCAGCACCAGGACTAGCAGTGAGCAGTTCTTC.

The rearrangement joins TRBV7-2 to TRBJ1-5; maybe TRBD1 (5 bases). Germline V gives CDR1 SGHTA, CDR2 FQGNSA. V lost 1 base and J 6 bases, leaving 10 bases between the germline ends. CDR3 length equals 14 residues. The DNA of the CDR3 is TGTGCCAGCAGCTTAGGGCAGGGTAGTCAGCCCCAGCATTTT. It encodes CASSLGQGSQPQHF.

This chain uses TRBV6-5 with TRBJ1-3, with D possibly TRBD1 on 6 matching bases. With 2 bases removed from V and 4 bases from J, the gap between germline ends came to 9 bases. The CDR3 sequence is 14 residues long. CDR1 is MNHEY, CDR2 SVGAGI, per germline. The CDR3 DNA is TGTGCCAGCAGTTACGGGACACAAGGAAACACCATATATTTT. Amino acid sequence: CASSYGTQGNTIYF.

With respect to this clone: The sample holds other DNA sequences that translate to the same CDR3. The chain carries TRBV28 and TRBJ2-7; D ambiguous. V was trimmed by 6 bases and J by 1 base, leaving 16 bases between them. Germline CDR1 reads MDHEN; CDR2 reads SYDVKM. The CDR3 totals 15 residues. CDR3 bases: TGTGCCAGCAGACTCCAGGCAGGTGGGTCCTACGAGCAGTACGTC. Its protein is CASRLQAGGSYEQYV.

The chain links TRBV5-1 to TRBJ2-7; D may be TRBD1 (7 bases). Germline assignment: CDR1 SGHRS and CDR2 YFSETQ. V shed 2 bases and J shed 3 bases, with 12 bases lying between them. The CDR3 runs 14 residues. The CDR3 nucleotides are TGCGCCAGCAGCTTCGGAGGGGGCGTCTACGAGCAGTACTTC. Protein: CASSFGGGVYEQYF. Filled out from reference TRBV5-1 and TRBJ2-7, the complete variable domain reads KAGVTQTPRYLIKTRGQQVTLSCSPISGHRSVSWYQQTPGQGLQFLFEYFSETQRNKGNFPGRFSGRQFSNSRSEMNVSTLELGDSALYLCASSFGGGVYEQYFGPGTRLTVT.

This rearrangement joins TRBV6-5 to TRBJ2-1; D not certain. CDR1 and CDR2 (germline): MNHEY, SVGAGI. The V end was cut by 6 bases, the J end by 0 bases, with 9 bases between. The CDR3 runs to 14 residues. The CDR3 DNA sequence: TGTGCCAGCAGAGAACAGATCTCCTACAATGAGCAGTTCTTC. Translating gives CASREQISYNEQFF.

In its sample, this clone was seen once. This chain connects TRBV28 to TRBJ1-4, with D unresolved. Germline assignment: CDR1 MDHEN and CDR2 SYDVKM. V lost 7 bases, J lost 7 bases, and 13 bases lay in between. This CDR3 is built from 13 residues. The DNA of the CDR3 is TGTGCCAGCACCCAATCACTAGGTGAAAAACTGTTTTTT. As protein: CASTQSLGEKLFF.

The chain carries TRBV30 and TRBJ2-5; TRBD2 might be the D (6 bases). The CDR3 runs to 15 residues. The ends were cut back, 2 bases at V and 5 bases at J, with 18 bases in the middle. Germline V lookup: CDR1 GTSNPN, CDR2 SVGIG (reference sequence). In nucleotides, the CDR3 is TGTGCCTGGAGTCCGACGACTAGTTGGTTGGAGACCCAGTACTTC. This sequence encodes CAWSPTTSWLETQYF.

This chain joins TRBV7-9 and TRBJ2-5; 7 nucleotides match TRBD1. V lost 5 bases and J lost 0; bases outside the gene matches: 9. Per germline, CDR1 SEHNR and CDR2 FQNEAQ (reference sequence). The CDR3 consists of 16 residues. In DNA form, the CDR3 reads TGTGCCAGCAGCCCGAGACAGGGTAGGAACCAAGAGACCCAGTACTTC. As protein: CASSPRQGRNQETQYF.

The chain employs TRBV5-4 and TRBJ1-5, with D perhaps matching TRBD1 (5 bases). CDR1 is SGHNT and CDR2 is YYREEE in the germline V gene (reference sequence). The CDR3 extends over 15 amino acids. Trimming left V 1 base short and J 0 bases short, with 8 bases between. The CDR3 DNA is TGTGCCAGCAGCTTGTTTGGGGCTAGCAATCAGCCCCAGCATTTT. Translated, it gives CASSLFGASNQPQHF.

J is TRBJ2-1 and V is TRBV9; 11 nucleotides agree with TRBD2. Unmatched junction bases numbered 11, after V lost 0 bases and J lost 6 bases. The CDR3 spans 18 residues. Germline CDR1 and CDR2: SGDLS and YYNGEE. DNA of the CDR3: TGTGCCAGCAGCGTAGATCTAGCGGGGGGCCAAACACGCAATGAGCAGTTCTTC. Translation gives CASSVDLAGGQTRNEQFF.

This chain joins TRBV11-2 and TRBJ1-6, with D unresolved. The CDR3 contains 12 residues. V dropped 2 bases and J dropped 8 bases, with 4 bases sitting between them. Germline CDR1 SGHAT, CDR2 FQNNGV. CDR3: CASSLYDSPLHF. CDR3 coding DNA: TGTGCCAGCAGCTTATATGATTCACCCCTCCACTTT.

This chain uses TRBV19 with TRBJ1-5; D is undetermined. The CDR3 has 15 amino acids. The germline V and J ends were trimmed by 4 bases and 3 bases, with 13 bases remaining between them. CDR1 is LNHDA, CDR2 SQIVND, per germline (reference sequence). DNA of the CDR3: TGTGCCAGTAGTACTCCCGGGGTGATCAATCAGCCCCAGCATTTT. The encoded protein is CASSTPGVINQPQHF.

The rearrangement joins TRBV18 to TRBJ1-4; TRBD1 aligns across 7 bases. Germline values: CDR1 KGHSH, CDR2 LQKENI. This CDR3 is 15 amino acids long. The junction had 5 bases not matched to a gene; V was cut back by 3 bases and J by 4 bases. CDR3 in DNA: TGTGCCAGCTCACCGAGGGGACAGAGTAATGAAAAACTGTTTTTT. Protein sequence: CASSPRGQSNEKLFF.

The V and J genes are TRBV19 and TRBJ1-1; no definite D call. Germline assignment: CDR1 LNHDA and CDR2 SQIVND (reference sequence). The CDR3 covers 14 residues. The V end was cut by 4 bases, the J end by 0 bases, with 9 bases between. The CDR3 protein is CASSTQYMNTEAFF. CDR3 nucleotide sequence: TGTGCCAGTAGTACTCAGTACATGAACACTGAAGCTTTCTTT.